What follows is one TCR beta chain and its context. Per germline, CDR1 DFQATT and CDR2 SNEGSKA (reference sequence). The CDR3 has 13 residues. This specimen comes from a study of monozygotic twins with inflammatory bowel disease. TCRdb re-called the 5' RACE reads and shows each CDR3 protein once, DNA omitted. The table for this sample gives more than 85,000 distinct CDR3 sequences. The sample taken for sequencing was blood. The rearrangement joins TRBV20-1 to TRBJ1-1. The TCR originated in a human donor with ulcerative colitis or Crohn's disease, or a healthy co-twin of an affected twin (not recorded which). Here the CDR3 reads CSARDHNGHEAFF.